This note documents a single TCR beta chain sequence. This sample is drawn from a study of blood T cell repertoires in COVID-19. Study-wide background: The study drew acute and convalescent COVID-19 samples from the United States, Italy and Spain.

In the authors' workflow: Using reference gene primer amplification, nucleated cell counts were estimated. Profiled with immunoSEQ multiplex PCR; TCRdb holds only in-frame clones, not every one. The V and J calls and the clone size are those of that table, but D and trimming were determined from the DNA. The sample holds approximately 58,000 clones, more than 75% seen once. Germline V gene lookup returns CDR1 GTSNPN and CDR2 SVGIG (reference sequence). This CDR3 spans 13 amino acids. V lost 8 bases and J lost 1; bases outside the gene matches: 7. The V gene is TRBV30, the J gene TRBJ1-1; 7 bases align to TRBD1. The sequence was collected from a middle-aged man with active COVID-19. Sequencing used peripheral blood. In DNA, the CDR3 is TGTGCCGGAGGGGGCAGGAGGAACACTGAAGCTTTCTTT. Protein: CAGGGRRNTEAFF.